Listed here are 6 T cell receptor beta chains from one sample, sequenced in a study of cytomegalovirus exposure and HLA in healthy donors. PCR employed 60 Vbeta and 13 Jbeta primers. Assay: immunoSEQ multiplex PCR; the TCRdb copy retains only in-frame clones and omits some. The repertoire has approximately 150,000 clones, 70% to 85% of them found once; the top ten carry 1.4% to 1.5%. The sample taken for sequencing was PBMCs. These receptors originate from a woman aged 25 to 39 in good health and CMV-seropositive.

The chain employs TRBV6-1 and TRBJ1-3; the D gene is possibly TRBD1 (5 bases). With 3 bases removed from V and 4 bases from J, the gap between germline ends came to 10 bases. Germline CDR1 is MNHNS and CDR2 is SASEGT. This CDR3 is 14 amino acids long. DNA for the CDR3: TGTGCCAGCAGTGACCTTGGGGCAGGAAACACCATATATTTT. Translating gives CASSDLGAGNTIYF.

The V and J genes are TRBV15 and TRBJ2-2; the match to TRBD2 covers 7 bases. V dropped 0 bases and J dropped 4; count of bases not matched to a gene: 8. The V gene's germline CDR1 is LNHNV and CDR2 YYDKDF (reference sequence). This CDR3 has 17 residues. CDR3 in amino acids: CATSRDLGLAVTGELFF. In DNA, the CDR3 is TGTGCCACCAGCAGAGATCTTGGGCTAGCGGTCACCGGGGAGCTGTTTTTT.

The V and J genes are TRBV5-1 and TRBJ2-1, with 7 bases aligning to TRBD1. V was clipped by 0 bases and J by 0 bases; unmatched bases: 0. The CDR3 covers 15 residues. Per germline, CDR1 SGHRS and CDR2 YFSETQ. CDR3: CASSLGDSSYNEQFF. CDR3 coding DNA: TGCGCCAGCAGCTTGGGGGACAGCTCCTACAATGAGCAGTTCTTC.

This sequence joins TRBV9 and TRBJ1-1; D is uncertain. Trimming pared 5 bases from V and 0 bases from J, leaving 17 bases between. CDR1 and CDR2 from the germline V gene are SGDLS and YYNGEE. This CDR3 is 16 amino acids long. This CDR3 reads CASREDFLGMNTEAFF. CDR3 nucleotides: TGTGCCAGCAGGGAAGACTTCCTAGGCATGAACACTGAAGCTTTCTTT.

The gene calls are TRBV28 and TRBJ1-4; tentatively, D is TRBD1 (6 bases). The V end lost 8 bases, the J end lost 11 bases, and 21 bases lay between the germline ends. Germline lookup yields CDR1 MDHEN and CDR2 SYDVKM. The CDR3 extends over 14 amino acids. The CDR3 loop reads CASGENRAGMKLFF. For the CDR3, the DNA is TGTGCCAGCGGAGAAAACAGGGCCGGAATGAAACTGTTTTTT.

This clone has only a few counts. CDR3 sequence reads: CASTWTSGSSYEQYF. In DNA form, the CDR3 reads TGTGCCAGCACCTGGACTAGCGGGTCTTCCTACGAGCAGTACTTC. The chain recombines TRBV6-1 with TRBJ2-7, with 11 bases fitting TRBD2. This CDR3 is 15 amino acids long. Germline V CDR1 and CDR2: MNHNS, SASEGT. V lost 7 bases to trimming and J lost 1 base; unmatched junction nucleotides: 6.